What follows is one T cell receptor beta chain and its context. Which antigen it targets is not known. Base qualities are not recorded, but no much larger clone differs from it by a single base. The germline V gene specifies MDHEN as CDR1 and SYDVKM as CDR2. Trimmed from V: 6 bases; trimmed from J: 2 bases; junction bases lacking a gene match: 5. The CDR3 measures 15 amino acids from cysteine to phenylalanine. The retained sequence is limited to the CDR3, 45 bases, with the frame set at the first base. A history of other malignancies or of prior chemotherapy or radiotherapy was absent in all patients, and node-negative disease was shown on CT and PET/CT in all patients. At each of the two time points, 5.5 to 6 milliliters of peripheral venous blood were collected into EDTA tubes. PBMCs were isolated by Ficoll-Paque Plus density-gradient centrifugation. Right after collection, samples were kept at -80 degrees C until analysis.

This entry comes from a study of prognosis after radiotherapy for stage I lung cancer (dated by TCRdb to the early 2020s). Regarding the complete study: Between early 2018 and January 2019, fewer than 20 patients with stage I NSCLC were enrolled in Nanjing, China. Image-guided IMRT or VMAT was used to deliver SBRT in 3 to 5 fractions at a biologically effective dose of at least 100 Gy. A total of about 40 blood samples from 20 or so patients were sequenced, with one sample obtained before and one obtained after SBRT for each patient. Roughly 15 of the patients presented with newly diagnosed primary stage I lung tumors; several had oligometastatic NSCLC following surgical resection of the primary tumor. Peripheral blood TCR beta repertoires were profiled in stage I NSCLC patients before and after stereotactic body radiotherapy, and the repertoires were related to distant failure. The cohort included more than 10 men and several women, with a median age of roughly 74 years and a range of about 50 to 90 years. On tumor histology, approximately 12 patients had adenocarcinoma and several had squamous cell carcinoma. Distant metastases were developed by four of the 19 patients after SBRT, at a median of around seven months, whereas no significant progression was observed in the other 15 patients. Every patient was regarded as medically inoperable, because of comorbidities in about twelve cases and refusal of surgery in several cases. No patient received concurrent therapy alongside SBRT.

Two rounds of multiplex PCR on genomic DNA were used to amplify the TCR beta CDR3 region. The first PCR round used primers specific to each TRBV and TRBJ gene, with sequences filed in Chinese patent CN105087789A. Universal primers were used in the second round of PCR. The Roche High Pure PCR Template Preparation Kit was used to extract genomic DNA from the frozen PBMCs. An Illumina HiSeq 3000 was used to sequence the libraries paired-end with 151 bp reads. The authors processed their data as follows. CutAdapt was used to discard raw reads that did not contain the multiplex PCR primer sequences. PEAR was used to merge high-quality paired reads into contigs. By alignment to reference sequences, MiXCR assigned TRB V, D and J gene segments to each contig. CDR3 sequences were clustered by base quality and sequence similarity to remove sequencing errors. Diversity was calculated as Shannon entropy divided by the natural log of the number of productive TCR sequences. Clonality was computed as one minus the ratio of Shannon entropy to the natural log of the number of unique clonotypes. Using the Youden index from ROC curves, the researchers picked the repertoire-metric cut-offs for progression-free survival, and all analyses were carried out in R 3.5.3. TCRdb passed the public sequencing reads through fastp at Q25 and MiXCR, retaining productive beta sequences. Identical CDR3 protein sequences are pooled into one entry, listed with their most common genes and DNA. V and J calls and clone size were set by TCRdb, not the authors. This sample gives more than 11,000 distinct CDR3 sequences in total; approximately 31% of them show up just once. Of the sample, approximately 30% is held by the ten largest clones.

Overall results and qualifications from the work: Post-SBRT Shannon entropy and its change from baseline were lower in patients who developed distant metastases; baseline Shannon entropy was not associated with metastases. No determination of tumor specificity was made for expanded TCR clones. The study was limited by its small cohort and short follow-up, and the findings require independent validation. TRBV and TRBJ usage frequencies reportedly varied with metastasis status, involving two V genes at baseline and nine V and two J genes after SBRT. After SBRT, the number of unique TCR clones decreased (median roughly 9,900 before versus 6,500 to 7,500 after; Wilcoxon paired P=0.011). None of the reported P values were adjusted for multiple comparisons.

The TCR comes from a donor over 45 with non-small cell lung cancer. In this chain, TRBV28 is recombined with TRBJ2-7; the junction holds 12 bases that match TRBD2. The source was PBMCs, collected before or after stereotactic body radiation therapy (not recorded which). In nucleotide form, the sequence is TGTGCCAGCAGCTTCGGACTAGCGGGAACCTACGAGCAGTACTTC. It translates to CASSFGLAGTYEQYF.